This T cell receptor beta chain originates from a study of T-cell memory formation after mild COVID-19. Study summary: TCR clusters were mostly confined to one donor each. Findings and limits, study-wide: The study found contracting CD4+ clones mainly in CM and EM and contracting CD8+ clones in EMRA. Later expanders leaned toward CD4+, whereas clones contracting from day 15 to 85 were balanced CD4/CD8.

The CDR3 sequence is 15 residues long. The V gene lost 3 bases and the J gene lost 1 base, with 10 bases spanning the gap. One entry per CDR3 protein, called by TCRdb with MiXCR from the 5' RACE reads. This sample yields fewer than 600,000 distinct CDR3 sequences, of which about 22% are seen a single time; approximately 8.4% belongs to the top ten. Turning to this clonotype: Its antigen is as yet unknown.

The source of this sequence is an adult woman who had mild COVID-19 (a few samples of this study predate the infection). Cell type and time point are not known. Sequencing input: PBMCs or a T cell subset sorted from them (not recorded which). V gene TRBV12-3 or TRBV12-4 combines with J gene TRBJ1-5; D may be TRBD1 (6 bases). The CDR3 sequence is CASSFRGMSNQPQHF. The DNA of the CDR3 is TGTGCCAGCAGTTTTAGGGGGATGAGCAATCAGCCCCAGCATTTT.